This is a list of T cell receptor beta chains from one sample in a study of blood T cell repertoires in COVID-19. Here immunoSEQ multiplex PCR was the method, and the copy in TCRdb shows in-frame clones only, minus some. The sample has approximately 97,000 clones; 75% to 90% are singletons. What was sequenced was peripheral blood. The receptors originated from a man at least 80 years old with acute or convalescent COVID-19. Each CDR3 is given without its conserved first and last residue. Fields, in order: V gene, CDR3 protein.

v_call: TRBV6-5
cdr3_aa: ATRDRLNEQF

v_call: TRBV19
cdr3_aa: ASSIDGTKGGKNQPQH

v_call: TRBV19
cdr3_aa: ASSMDRPASTDTQY

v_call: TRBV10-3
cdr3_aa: AISEGLAGVETQY

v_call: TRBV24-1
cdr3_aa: ATSDNRAAGGLYNEQF

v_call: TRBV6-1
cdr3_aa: ASSAGNGQDRQPQH

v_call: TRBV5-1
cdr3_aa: ASSLDGSSYNEQF

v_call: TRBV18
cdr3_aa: ASSLGGGSPPTGELF

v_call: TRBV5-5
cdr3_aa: ASSLVAISWEQY

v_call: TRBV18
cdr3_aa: ASEAGTAYEQY

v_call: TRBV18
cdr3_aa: ASSPMGTTYEQY

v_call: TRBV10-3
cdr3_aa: AISESAGTNYGYT

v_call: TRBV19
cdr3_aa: ASSRQMQGDYGYT

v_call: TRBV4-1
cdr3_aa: ASSQDPLAGTYNEQF

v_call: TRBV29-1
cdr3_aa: TGGEGNTIY

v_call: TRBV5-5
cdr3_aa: ASSTDRGITEAF

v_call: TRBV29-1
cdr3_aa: SIDRGPGELF

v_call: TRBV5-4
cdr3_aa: ASSQGQVAYGYT

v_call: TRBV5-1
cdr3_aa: ASRAGEGNYEQY

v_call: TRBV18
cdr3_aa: ASSPKTGPLGPLH

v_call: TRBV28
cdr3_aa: ASRVQSPITSGTQY

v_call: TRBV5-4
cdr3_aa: ASSFRTSGRSVDEQY

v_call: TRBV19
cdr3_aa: ASSIAGGRPDNEQF

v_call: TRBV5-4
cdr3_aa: ASSLTSTGEKLF

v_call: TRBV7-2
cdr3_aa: ASSLSSGRINEQF

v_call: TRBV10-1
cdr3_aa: ASSEAFLVQY

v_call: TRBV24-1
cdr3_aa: ATSPTMTGGYTGELF